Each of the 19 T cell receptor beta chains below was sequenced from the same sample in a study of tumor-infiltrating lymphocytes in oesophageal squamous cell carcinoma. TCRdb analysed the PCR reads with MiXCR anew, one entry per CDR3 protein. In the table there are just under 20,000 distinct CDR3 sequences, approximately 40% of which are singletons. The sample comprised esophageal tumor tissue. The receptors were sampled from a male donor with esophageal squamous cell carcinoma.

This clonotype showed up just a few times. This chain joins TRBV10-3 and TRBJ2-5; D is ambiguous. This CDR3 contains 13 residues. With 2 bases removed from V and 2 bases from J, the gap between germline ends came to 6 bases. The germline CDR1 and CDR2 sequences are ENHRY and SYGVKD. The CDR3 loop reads CAISEPYQETQYF. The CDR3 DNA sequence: TGTGCCATCAGTGAGCCCTATCAAGAGACCCAGTACTTC.

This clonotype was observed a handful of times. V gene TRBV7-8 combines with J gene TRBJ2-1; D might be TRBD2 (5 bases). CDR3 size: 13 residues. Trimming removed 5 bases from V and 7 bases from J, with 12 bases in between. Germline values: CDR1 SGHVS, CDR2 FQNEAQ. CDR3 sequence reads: CASSPIWENEQFF. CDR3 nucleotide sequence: TGTGCCAGCAGCCCAATATGGGAGAATGAGCAGTTCTTC.

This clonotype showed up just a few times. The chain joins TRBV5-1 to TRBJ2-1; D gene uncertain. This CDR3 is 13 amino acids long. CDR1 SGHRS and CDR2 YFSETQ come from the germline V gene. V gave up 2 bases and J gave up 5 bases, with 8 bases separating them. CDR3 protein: CASSLLSNNEQFF. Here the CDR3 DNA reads TGCGCCAGCAGCTTACTCAGTAACAATGAGCAGTTCTTC.

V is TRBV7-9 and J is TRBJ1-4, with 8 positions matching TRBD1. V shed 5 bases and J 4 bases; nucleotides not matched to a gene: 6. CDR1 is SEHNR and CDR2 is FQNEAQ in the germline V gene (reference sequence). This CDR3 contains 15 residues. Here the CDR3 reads CASSTRQGHNEKLFF. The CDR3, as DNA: TGTGCCAGCAGCACTCGACAGGGGCATAATGAAAAACTGTTTTTT. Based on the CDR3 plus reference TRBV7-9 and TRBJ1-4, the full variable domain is DTGVSQNPRHKITKRGQNVTFRCDPISEHNRLYWYRQTLGQGPEFLTYFQNEAQLEKSRLLSDRFSAERPKGSFSTLEIQRTEQGDSAMYLCASSTRQGHNEKLFFGSGTQLSVL.

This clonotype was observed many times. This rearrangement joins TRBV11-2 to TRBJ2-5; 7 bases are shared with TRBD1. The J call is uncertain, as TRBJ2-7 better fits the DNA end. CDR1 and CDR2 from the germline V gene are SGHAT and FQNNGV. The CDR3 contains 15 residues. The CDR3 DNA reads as TGTGCCAGCAGGGAAAACAGGGGATTGTCCTACGAGCAGTACTTC. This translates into CASRENRGLSYEQYF.

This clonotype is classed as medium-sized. DNA for the CDR3: TGTGCCAGCAGCTTAGGGGCTAGCACAGATACGCAGTATTTT. Its protein product is CASSLGASTDTQYF. The chain is built from TRBV7-8 and TRBJ2-3; D unclear. Germline CDR1 reads SGHVS; CDR2 reads FQNEAQ. The CDR3 runs to 14 residues. V was shortened by 1 base and J by 0 bases, with 5 bases between the two germline ends.

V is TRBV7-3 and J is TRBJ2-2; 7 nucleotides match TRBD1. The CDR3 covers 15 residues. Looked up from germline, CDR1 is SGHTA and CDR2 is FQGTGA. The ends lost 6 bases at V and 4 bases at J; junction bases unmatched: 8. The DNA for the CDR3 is TGTGCCAGCAGTACAGGGGTGGCCGGCACCGGGGAGCTGTTTTTT. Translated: CASSTGVAGTGELFF.

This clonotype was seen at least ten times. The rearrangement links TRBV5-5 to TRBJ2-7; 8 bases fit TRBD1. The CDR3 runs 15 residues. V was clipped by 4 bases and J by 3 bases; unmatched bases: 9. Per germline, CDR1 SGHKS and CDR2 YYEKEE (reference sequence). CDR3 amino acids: CASSTTRTGFYEQYF. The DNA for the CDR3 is TGTGCCAGCAGCACAACCCGGACAGGGTTCTACGAGCAGTACTTC. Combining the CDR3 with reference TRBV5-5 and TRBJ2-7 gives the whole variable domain DAGVTQSPTHLIKTRGQQVTLRCSPISGHKSVSWYQQVLGQGPQFIFQYYEKEERGRGNFPDRFSARQFPNYSSELNVNALLLGDSALYLCASSTTRTGFYEQYFGPGTRLTVT.

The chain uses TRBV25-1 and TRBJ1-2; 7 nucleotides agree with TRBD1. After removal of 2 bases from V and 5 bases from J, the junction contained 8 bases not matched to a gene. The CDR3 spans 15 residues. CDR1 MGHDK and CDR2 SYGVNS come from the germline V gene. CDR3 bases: TGTGCCAGCAGTGAAGGAGTCAACAGGGGTTATGGCTACACCTTC. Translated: CASSEGVNRGYGYTF.

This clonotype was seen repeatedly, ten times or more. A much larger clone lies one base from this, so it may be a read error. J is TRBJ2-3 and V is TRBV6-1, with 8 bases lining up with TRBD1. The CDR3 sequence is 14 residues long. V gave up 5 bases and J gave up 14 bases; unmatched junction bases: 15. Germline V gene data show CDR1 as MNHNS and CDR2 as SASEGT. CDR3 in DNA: TGTGCCAGCAGTACAGGGGGAAGAACCGGGGAGCTGTATTTT. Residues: CASSTGGRTGELYF.

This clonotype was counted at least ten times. CDR3 protein: CAIKPGGTVGTDTQYF. The CDR3 DNA follows: TGTGCCATCAAACCAGGGGGGACAGTCGGCACAGATACGCAGTATTTT. The chain employs TRBV10-3 and TRBJ2-3, with a possible D match to TRBD1 (7 bases). Germline V gene lookup returns CDR1 ENHRY and CDR2 SYGVKD. Between the trimmed V and J ends, which lost 7 bases and 1 base, there was a span of 18 bases. CDR3 size: 16 residues.

DNA of the CDR3: TGTGCCAGCAGCTGGAGCTCCTACGAGCAGTACTTC. It specifies CASSWSSYEQYF. The V and J genes are TRBV7-2 and TRBJ2-7; D uncertain. The CDR3 runs to 12 residues. CDR1 is SGHTA, CDR2 FQGNSA, per germline. The V end lost 4 bases, the J end lost 0 bases, and 4 bases lay between the germline ends. The variable domain in full, with the rest retrieved from reference TRBV7-2 and TRBJ2-7, is GAGVSQSPSNKVTEKGKDVELRCDPISGHTALYWYRQSLGQGLEFLIYFQGNSAPDKSGLPSDRFSAERTGGSVSTLTIQRTQQEDSAVYLCASSWSSYEQYFGPGTRLTVT.

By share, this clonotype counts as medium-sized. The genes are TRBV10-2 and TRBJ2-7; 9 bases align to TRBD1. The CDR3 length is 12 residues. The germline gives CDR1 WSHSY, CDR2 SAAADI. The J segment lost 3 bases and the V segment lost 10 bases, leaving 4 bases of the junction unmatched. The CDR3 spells CATVTGGYEQYF. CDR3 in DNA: TGCGCCACCGTGACAGGGGGCTACGAGCAGTACTTC.

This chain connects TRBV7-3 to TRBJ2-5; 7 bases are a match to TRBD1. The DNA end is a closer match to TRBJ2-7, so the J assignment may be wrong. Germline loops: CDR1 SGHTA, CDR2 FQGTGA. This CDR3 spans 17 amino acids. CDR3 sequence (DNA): TGTGCCAGCAGCTCCGGGACAGCCAACCTCCTCTCCTACGAGCAGTACTTC. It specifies CASSSGTANLLSYEQYF.

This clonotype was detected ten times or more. The CDR3, as DNA: TGTGCCAGCAGTGAAGGGGGGGTCCAAGAGACCCAGTACTTC. Translating gives CASSEGGVQETQYF. This chain links TRBV2 with TRBJ2-5; maybe TRBD2 (6 bases). The CDR3 length is 14 residues. Trimming shortened V by 1 base and J by 1 base, and 7 bases separated the two germline ends. CDR1 is SNHLY, CDR2 FYNNEI, per germline.

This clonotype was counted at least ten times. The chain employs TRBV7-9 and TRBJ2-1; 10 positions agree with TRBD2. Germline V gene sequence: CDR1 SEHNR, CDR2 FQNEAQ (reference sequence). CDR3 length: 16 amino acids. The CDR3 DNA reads TGTGTTACGCGACGGGCTAGCGGGAGAGGGGGGAATGAGCAGTTCTTC. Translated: CVTRRASGRGGNEQFF.

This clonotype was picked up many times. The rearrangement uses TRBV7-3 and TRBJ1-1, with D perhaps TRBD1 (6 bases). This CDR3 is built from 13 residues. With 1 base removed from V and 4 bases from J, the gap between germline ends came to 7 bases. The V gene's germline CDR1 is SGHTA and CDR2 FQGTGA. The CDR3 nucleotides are TGTGCCAGCAGCTTAAAAGGGGGCACTGAAGCTTTCTTT. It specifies CASSLKGGTEAFF.

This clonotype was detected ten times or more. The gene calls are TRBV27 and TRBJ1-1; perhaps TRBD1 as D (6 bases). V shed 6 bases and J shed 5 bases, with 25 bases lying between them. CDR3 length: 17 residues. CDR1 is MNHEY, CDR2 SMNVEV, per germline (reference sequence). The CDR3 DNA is TGTGCCAGCAGGCCCATTGAAGGGGGAAGTCAAGGTACTGAAGCTTTCTTT. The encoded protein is CASRPIEGGSQGTEAFF.

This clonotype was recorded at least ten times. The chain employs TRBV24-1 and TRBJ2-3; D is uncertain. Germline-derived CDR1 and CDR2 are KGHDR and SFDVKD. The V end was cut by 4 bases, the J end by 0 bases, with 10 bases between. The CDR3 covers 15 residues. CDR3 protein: CATSDRRHSTDTQYF. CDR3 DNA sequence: TGTGCCACCAGTGACAGGCGTCATAGCACAGATACGCAGTATTTT.